This is a list of T cell receptor beta chains from one sample in a study of cytomegalovirus exposure and HLA in healthy donors. Method: immunoSEQ multiplex PCR; TCRdb's copy keeps in-frame clones and lacks some. The sample holds around 140,000 clones; around 82% are singletons and the top ten take roughly 6%. The material sequenced was PBMCs. The receptors here all came from a woman aged 40 to 50 in good health and CMV-seropositive. CDR3s include the opening cysteine and the closing phenylalanine or tryptophan. The D gene is left open where the match is weak. Size tells how often a clone was seen (once, few, many) or the class of an expanded clone, and some rows leave it out.

v_gene: TRBV27
abundance: -
j_gene: TRBJ2-1
d_gene: -
CDR3aa: CASSLWLASYNEQFF
CDR3nt: TGTGCCAGCAGTTTATGGCTAGCCTCCTACAATGAGCAGTTCTTC

v_gene: TRBV30
abundance: few
j_gene: TRBJ1-3
d_gene: -
CDR3aa: CAWTGQSHSGNTIYF
CDR3nt: TGTGCCTGGACCGGACAGTCCCACTCTGGAAACACCATATATTTT

v_gene: TRBV29-1
abundance: -
j_gene: TRBJ1-5
d_gene: TRBD1
CDR3aa: CSVSSSGTVGQPQHF
CDR3nt: TGCAGCGTTTCGTCGTCCGGGACAGTTGGTCAGCCCCAGCATTTT

v_gene: TRBV5-8
abundance: -
j_gene: TRBJ2-1
d_gene: -
CDR3aa: CASSFGSGDEQFF
CDR3nt: TGTGCCAGCAGCTTTGGGTCGGGGGATGAGCAGTTCTTC

v_gene: TRBV6-1
abundance: -
j_gene: TRBJ2-7
d_gene: TRBD2
CDR3aa: CASIVRGGVGEQYF
CDR3nt: TGTGCCAGCATCGTTCGGGGAGGGGTTGGCGAGCAGTACTTC

v_gene: TRBV6-5
abundance: -
j_gene: TRBJ2-7
d_gene: TRBD1
CDR3aa: CASSPQTGGYEQYF
CDR3nt: TGTGCCAGCAGTCCCCAGACAGGGGGCTACGAGCAGTACTTC

v_gene: TRBV18
abundance: -
j_gene: TRBJ1-4
d_gene: -
CDR3aa: CASSPSPLPNEKLFF
CDR3nt: TGTGCCAGCTCACCAAGCCCCCTCCCTAATGAAAAACTGTTTTTT

v_gene: TRBV19
abundance: -
j_gene: TRBJ2-7
d_gene: TRBD2
CDR3aa: CASSIKSLAGVGEQYF
CDR3nt: TGTGCCAGTAGTATTAAAAGCCTAGCGGGAGTCGGGGAGCAGTACTTC

v_gene: TRBV10-1
abundance: -
j_gene: TRBJ2-1
d_gene: TRBD2
CDR3aa: CASRPGLAGGDEQFF
CDR3nt: TGCGCCAGCAGGCCGGGACTAGCGGGAGGGGATGAGCAGTTCTTC

v_gene: TRBV7-2
abundance: -
j_gene: TRBJ1-6
d_gene: -
CDR3aa: CASSWTYPSSPLHF
CDR3nt: TGTGCCAGCAGCTGGACTTATCCCAGCTCACCCCTCCACTTT

v_gene: TRBV15
abundance: -
j_gene: TRBJ1-4
d_gene: -
CDR3aa: CATSRGSRVGEKLFF
CDR3nt: TGTGCCACCAGCAGAGGTAGCAGGGTGGGGGAAAAACTGTTTTTT

v_gene: TRBV11-3
abundance: -
j_gene: TRBJ2-5
d_gene: TRBD2
CDR3aa: CASSPGKGLAGAGTQYF
CDR3nt: TGTGCCAGCAGCCCCGGAAAGGGACTAGCGGGAGCCGGGACCCAGTACTTC

v_gene: TRBV28
abundance: -
j_gene: TRBJ2-1
d_gene: TRBD1
CDR3aa: CASSLPGQGVSYNEQFF
CDR3nt: TGTGCCAGCAGTTTGCCCGGACAGGGTGTCTCCTACAATGAGCAGTTCTTC

v_gene: TRBV11-2
abundance: few
j_gene: TRBJ2-1
d_gene: -
CDR3aa: CASSPDSGRQFF
CDR3nt: TGTGCCAGCAGCCCCGATAGCGGACGCCAGTTCTTC

v_gene: TRBV28
abundance: -
j_gene: TRBJ2-3
d_gene: TRBD2
CDR3aa: CASSLGGESSDTQYF
CDR3nt: TGTGCCAGCAGTTTAGGGGGGGAGTCCTCAGATACGCAGTATTTT

v_gene: TRBV4-1
abundance: -
j_gene: TRBJ2-2
d_gene: TRBD1
CDR3aa: CASSQLGQDNTGELFF
CDR3nt: TGCGCCAGCAGCCAATTGGGACAGGACAACACCGGGGAGCTGTTTTTT

v_gene: TRBV6-1
abundance: -
j_gene: TRBJ1-5
d_gene: -
CDR3aa: CASSGGLASSNQPQHF
CDR3nt: TGTGCCAGCAGTGGGGGTTTAGCGTCGAGCAATCAGCCCCAGCATTTT

v_gene: TRBV9
abundance: few
j_gene: TRBJ2-7
d_gene: TRBD2
CDR3aa: CASSTGISGRAVEQYF
CDR3nt: TGTGCCAGCAGCACAGGAATTAGCGGGAGGGCCGTTGAGCAGTACTTC

v_gene: TRBV28
abundance: -
j_gene: TRBJ2-2
d_gene: TRBD1
CDR3aa: CASRTQGVTGELFF
CDR3nt: TGTGCCAGCCGGACACAGGGGGTCACCGGGGAGCTGTTTTTT

v_gene: TRBV28
abundance: -
j_gene: TRBJ2-5
d_gene: -
CDR3aa: CASSPGVETQYF
CDR3nt: TGTGCCAGCAGCCCAGGGGTCGAGACCCAGTACTTC

v_gene: TRBV10-3
abundance: -
j_gene: TRBJ2-7
d_gene: -
CDR3aa: CAIIARESSYEQYF
CDR3nt: TGTGCCATCATCGCGCGAGAGAGCTCCTACGAGCAGTACTTC

v_gene: TRBV11-2
abundance: -
j_gene: TRBJ2-3
d_gene: -
CDR3aa: CASSFFLADTQYF
CDR3nt: TGTGCCAGCAGCTTTTTCCTTGCAGATACGCAGTATTTT

v_gene: TRBV18
abundance: -
j_gene: TRBJ2-2
d_gene: -
CDR3aa: CASSPTQLPNTGELFF
CDR3nt: TGTGCCAGCTCACCAACACAGCTGCCGAACACCGGGGAGCTGTTTTTT

v_gene: TRBV2
abundance: -
j_gene: TRBJ2-3
d_gene: TRBD1
CDR3aa: CASSEWDRGTDTQYF
CDR3nt: TGTGCCAGCAGTGAGTGGGACAGGGGCACAGATACGCAGTATTTT

v_gene: TRBV7-9
abundance: -
j_gene: TRBJ2-7
d_gene: -
CDR3aa: CASSGDGSGGEQYF
CDR3nt: TGTGCCAGCAGCGGGGACGGTTCTGGGGGGGAGCAGTACTTC

v_gene: TRBV28
abundance: -
j_gene: TRBJ2-7
d_gene: TRBD1
CDR3aa: CASSRQGFSYEQYF
CDR3nt: TGTGCCAGCAGTCGACAGGGGTTCTCCTACGAGCAGTACTTC

v_gene: TRBV5-6
abundance: -
j_gene: TRBJ1-3
d_gene: TRBD1
CDR3aa: CASSLTGAATINTTYF
CDR3nt: TGTGCCAGCAGCTTGACAGGGGCCGCAACCATAAACACCACATATTTT

v_gene: TRBV5-1
abundance: once
j_gene: TRBJ2-3
d_gene: TRBD2
CDR3aa: CASSFGLGSDTQYF
CDR3nt: TGCGCCAGCAGCTTCGGACTAGGCTCAGATACGCAGTATTTT

v_gene: TRBV6-5
abundance: -
j_gene: TRBJ1-2
d_gene: -
CDR3aa: CASSYHRAGPLGYTF
CDR3nt: TGTGCCAGCAGTTACCATCGGGCAGGGCCCCTTGGCTACACCTTC

v_gene: TRBV18
abundance: -
j_gene: TRBJ2-7
d_gene: TRBD1
CDR3aa: CASSPVQQGKNEQYF
CDR3nt: TGTGCCAGCTCACCGGTCCAACAGGGGAAGAACGAGCAGTACTTC

v_gene: TRBV25-1
abundance: -
j_gene: TRBJ1-2
d_gene: -
CDR3aa: CASSKDSNYGYTF
CDR3nt: TGTGCCAGCAGTAAGGACAGCAACTATGGCTACACCTTC

v_gene: TRBV21-1
abundance: -
j_gene: TRBJ2-1
d_gene: -
CDR3aa: CASRTSQGSGHNEQFF
CDR3nt: TGTGCCAGCAGAACCTCACAGGGATCGGGTCACAATGAGCAGTTCTTC

v_gene: TRBV5-1
abundance: few
j_gene: TRBJ2-1
d_gene: TRBD2
CDR3aa: CASRVAGELNNEQFF
CDR3nt: TGCGCCAGCAGGGTAGCGGGAGAGTTAAACAATGAGCAGTTCTTC

v_gene: TRBV5-1
abundance: few
j_gene: TRBJ2-6
d_gene: TRBD1
CDR3aa: CASSQQGQGAGANVLTF
CDR3nt: TGCGCCAGCAGCCAGCAGGGACAGGGGGCTGGGGCCAACGTCCTGACTTTC

v_gene: TRBV27
abundance: few
j_gene: TRBJ2-7
d_gene: TRBD1
CDR3aa: CASSSGGLGSYEQYF
CDR3nt: TGTGCCAGCAGTTCAGGGGGCCTTGGGTCCTACGAGCAGTACTTC

v_gene: TRBV28
abundance: -
j_gene: TRBJ1-4
d_gene: -
CDR3aa: CAIKRGQLNEKLFF
CDR3nt: TGTGCCATAAAAAGGGGCCAGCTTAATGAAAAACTGTTTTTT

v_gene: TRBV5-1
abundance: -
j_gene: TRBJ2-1
d_gene: TRBD2
CDR3aa: CASSLDPSGDNEQFF
CDR3nt: TGCGCCAGCAGCTTGGACCCTAGCGGGGACAATGAGCAGTTCTTC

v_gene: TRBV29-1
abundance: -
j_gene: TRBJ2-1
d_gene: TRBD2
CDR3aa: CSVERLAGGYNEQFF
CDR3nt: TGCAGCGTTGAAAGACTAGCGGGAGGTTACAATGAGCAGTTCTTC

v_gene: TRBV6-5
abundance: medium-sized
j_gene: TRBJ2-7
d_gene: -
CDR3aa: CASSYRRTGSYEQYF
CDR3nt: TGTGCCAGCAGTTACCGGAGGACGGGCTCCTACGAGCAGTACTTC

v_gene: TRBV6-5
abundance: -
j_gene: TRBJ2-2
d_gene: -
CDR3aa: CASRDTGNTGELFF
CDR3nt: TGTGCCAGCAGGGATACAGGGAACACCGGGGAGCTGTTTTTT

v_gene: TRBV29-1
abundance: -
j_gene: TRBJ2-1
d_gene: -
CDR3aa: CSVRTGISYNEQFF
CDR3nt: TGCAGCGTTCGTACAGGGATCTCCTACAATGAGCAGTTCTTC

v_gene: TRBV5-1
abundance: -
j_gene: TRBJ1-2
d_gene: TRBD1
CDR3aa: CASSLAPFRDRGGNYGYTF
CDR3nt: TGCGCCAGCAGCTTGGCCCCCTTCCGGGACAGGGGAGGAAACTATGGCTACACCTTC

v_gene: TRBV7-9
abundance: -
j_gene: TRBJ2-7
d_gene: -
CDR3aa: CASSQEGWYEQYF
CDR3nt: TGTGCCAGCAGCCAGGAGGGGTGGTACGAGCAGTACTTC